Sequencing of this T cell receptor beta chain was carried out in a study of response to subunit inactivated influenza vaccine. Overall study results and limits: Researchers suggested that each seasonal influenza vaccination recruits few new T cells.

Note on this clonotype: What it recognizes is unknown.

After removal of 5 bases from V and 2 bases from J, the junction contained 10 bases not matched to a gene. Germline V gene lookup returns CDR1 DFQATT and CDR2 SNEGSKA (reference sequence). CDR3 length equals 15 residues. TCRdb called the RT-PCR reads again in MiXCR, with one record for every CDR3 protein. Of about 480,000 distinct CDR3 sequences in the sample, 25% were seen once. This sequence was found in a man between 50 and 59 years old who received an inactivated influenza vaccine. V usage is TRBV20-1 and J usage is TRBJ2-3; 7 bases are shared with TRBD2. Sequencing was performed on CD4+ T cells sorted from PBMCs, taken around 5 days after vaccination. In DNA form, the CDR3 reads TGCAGTGCTTCCAGGACTAGAACACTCACAGATACGCAGTATTTT. Translation gives CSASRTRTLTDTQYF.